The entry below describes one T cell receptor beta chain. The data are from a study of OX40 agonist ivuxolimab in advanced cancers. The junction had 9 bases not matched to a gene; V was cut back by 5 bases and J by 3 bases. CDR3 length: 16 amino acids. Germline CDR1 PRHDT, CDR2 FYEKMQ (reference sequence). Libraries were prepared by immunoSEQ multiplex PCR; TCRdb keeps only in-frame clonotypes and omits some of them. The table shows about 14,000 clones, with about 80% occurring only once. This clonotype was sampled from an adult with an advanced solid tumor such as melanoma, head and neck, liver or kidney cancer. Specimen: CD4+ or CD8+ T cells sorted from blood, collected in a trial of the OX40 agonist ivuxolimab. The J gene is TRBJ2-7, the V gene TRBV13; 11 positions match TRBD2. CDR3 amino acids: CASSPMTSGNYYEQYF. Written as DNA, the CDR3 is TGTGCCAGCAGCCCTATGACTAGCGGGAACTACTACGAGCAGTACTTC.